This T cell receptor (beta chain) originates from a study of T cell clonotyping in hematopoietic cell transplantation. CDR3 length: 13 amino acids. Germline-derived CDR1 and CDR2 are MNHNS and SASEGT. V was shortened by 4 bases and J by 0 bases, with 4 bases between the two germline ends. Note on this clone: The antigen remains undetermined.

Findings of the study overall: Cells were unsorted, so CD4 and CD8 contributions were not separated. Pathologically expanded recipient clonotypes increased progressively from day 30 to day 180 as diversity fell.

TCRdb keeps only in-frame clones here, not all; method: immunoSEQ multiplex PCR. The sample includes 13,000 to 15,000 clones, approximately 97% of them seen just once. The chain couples TRBV6-1 to TRBJ1-5, with no clear D. This receptor was obtained from a female patient aged 50-65 years who had an allogeneic stem cell transplant from an unrelated donor, so T cells may come from the graft donor. Some clones in this sample may be carry-over from other donors' samples. This specimen consisted of peripheral blood mononuclear cells, obtained 30 days after allogeneic stem cell transplant. DNA of the CDR3: TGTGCCAGCAGTGTGAATAGCAATCAGCCCCAGCATTTT. Translation gives CASSVNSNQPQHF.